This TCR beta chain was identified in a study of blood T cell repertoires in COVID-19. About the study: Specimens from acute and convalescent COVID-19 originated in the United States, Italy and Spain. T cells, B-cell-depleted T cells, or PBMCs supplied cDNA or gDNA.

From germline, CDR1 is SGHDT and CDR2 YYEEEE. The CDR3 runs to 14 residues. V was pared by 4 bases and J by 0 bases, with 3 bases of the junction left unmatched. As handled by the study authors: Amplifying reference gene primers gave estimates of nucleated cell counts. Repertoires were generated with immunoSEQ multiplex PCR, while TCRdb's copy carries only in-frame clones and drops some. V and J calls and clone size are given by that table; D and trimming were obtained from the DNA. The table lists a few hundred thousand clones, 88% of them singletons. Sequenced sample: peripheral blood. The rearrangement joins TRBV5-6 to TRBJ2-7; 8 bases match TRBD2. This clonotype was obtained from a middle-aged woman who had recovered from COVID-19. Here the CDR3 DNA reads TGTGCCAGCAGCCCCAGCGGGAGCTCCTACGAGCAGTACTTC. Residues: CASSPSGSSYEQYF. Based on the CDR3 plus reference TRBV5-6 and TRBJ2-7, the full variable domain is DAGVTQSPTHLIKTRGQQVTLRCSPKSGHDTVSWYQQALGQGPQFIFQYYEEEERQRGNFPDRFSGHQFPNYSSELNVNALLLGDSALYLCASSPSGSSYEQYFGPGTRLTVT.